Listed here is a single TCR beta chain. As yet, its antigen is unknown. This entry belongs to a study of cytomegalovirus exposure and HLA in healthy donors. About the research overall: A preliminary data release comprised roughly 80 million unique TCRs obtained from HLA-typed donors.

Use of 60 Vbeta and 13 Jbeta primers characterized the PCR. Some clones are missing from TCRdb's copy, which holds only in-frame ones; the method was immunoSEQ multiplex PCR. The sample consists of about 150,000 clones, about 75% of them appearing once. Study findings and constraints: Reports state that TCR beta sequences accurately predicted most subjects' HLA-A and HLA-B alleles. The classifier reportedly diagnosed cytomegalovirus status with high specificity and sensitivity. Later work found that TCR association rates differed between HLA loci; DRB1 had the most and HLA-C the fewest.

The CDR3 sequence is 12 residues long. CDR1 is MDHEN, CDR2 SYDVKM, per germline. Trimming stripped 1 base from V and 5 bases from J, with 5 bases between. V gene TRBV28 combines with J gene TRBJ1-2; no firm D call. The TCR originated in a male donor in good health and CMV-seronegative. The sequenced sample was PBMCs. The CDR3 sequence: CASSLSGYGYTF. The CDR3 DNA reads as TGTGCCAGCAGTTTATCGGGTTATGGCTACACCTTC.